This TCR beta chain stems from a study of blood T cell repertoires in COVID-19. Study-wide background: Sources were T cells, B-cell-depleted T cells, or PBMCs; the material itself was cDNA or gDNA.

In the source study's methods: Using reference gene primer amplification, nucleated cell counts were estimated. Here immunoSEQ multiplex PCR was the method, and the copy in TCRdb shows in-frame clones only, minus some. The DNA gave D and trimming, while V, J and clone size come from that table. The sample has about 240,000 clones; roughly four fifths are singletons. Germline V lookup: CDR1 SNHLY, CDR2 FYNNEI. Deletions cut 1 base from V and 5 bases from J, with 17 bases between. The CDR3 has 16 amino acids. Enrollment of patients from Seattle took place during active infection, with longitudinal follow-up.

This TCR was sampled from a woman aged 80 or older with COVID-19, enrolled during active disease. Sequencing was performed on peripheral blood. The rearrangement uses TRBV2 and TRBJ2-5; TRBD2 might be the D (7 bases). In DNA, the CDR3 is TGTGCCAGCAGTGAAGGACGTGGGGGGGCGAGGGAGACCCAGTACTTC. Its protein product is CASSEGRGGARETQYF.